These 32 T cell receptor beta chains came from one sample sequenced in a study of CD8+CD57+ T cells in acquired aplastic anemia (dated by TCRdb to the late 2010s). Expansion of CD8+CD57+ cells had been shown by flow cytometry in the patients chosen for sequencing. This sample was sequenced with an Illumina HiSeq 2000. Genomic DNA served as template for TCR beta VDJ combination and CDR3 sequence profiling. The public reads were run again by TCRdb, first through fastp at Q25 and then through MiXCR, and only productive beta chains were kept. A single entry per CDR3 protein holds the most common genes and DNA from its merged rows. This sample holds 80,000 or so distinct CDR3 sequences; roughly 70% were observed only once. The ten largest clones add up to roughly 80% of the sample. The sequencing sample was made of sorted CD4+, CD8+, or CD8+CD57+ T cells (not recorded which) from PBMCs. The origin of the receptors is a human donor with aplastic anemia.

The V and J genes are TRBV9 and TRBJ2-3, with TRBD2 matching 12 bases. Germline V gives CDR1 SGDLS, CDR2 YYNGEE. The V and J ends lost 2 bases and 5 bases, in that order; junction bases with no gene match: 6. This CDR3 has 16 amino acids. In DNA form, the CDR3 reads TGTGCCAGCAGCGTCGGACTAGCGGGGCCCGGAGATACGCAGTATTTT. Translation gives CASSVGLAGPGDTQYF.

This clonotype was seen only once. The J gene is TRBJ2-1, the V gene TRBV20-1, with TRBD2 matching 11 bases. V shed 1 base, J shed 7 bases, and the junction held 6 bases outside the gene matches. Germline CDR1 is DFQATT and CDR2 is SNEGSKA (reference sequence). The CDR3 spans 15 residues. CDR3 amino acids: CSARAVAGGPNEQFF. DNA for the CDR3: TGCAGTGCTAGAGCTGTAGCGGGAGGGCCTAATGAGCAGTTCTTC.

This rearrangement joins TRBV6-4 to TRBJ2-5; TRBD2 matches at 9 bases. The CDR3 sequence is 15 residues long. Germline V gene lookup returns CDR1 MRHNA and CDR2 SNTAGT. J gave up 2 bases and V 3 bases, and 4 bases lay outside the gene matches. CDR3 DNA sequence: TGTGCCAGCAGTGAGGGTAGCGGGGGACAAGAGACCCAGTACTTC. This gives the protein CASSEGSGGQETQYF.

This clonotype was detected only a few times. With a much larger clone just one base away, this may be a read error. This chain joins TRBV19 and TRBJ1-2; maybe TRBD1 (5 bases). The CDR3 is made up of 16 amino acids. The V end was cut by 4 bases, the J end by 4 bases, with 19 bases between. Germline V gives CDR1 LNHDA, CDR2 SQIVND (reference sequence). As DNA, the CDR3 is TGTGCCAGTAGTAGCAGGGAGGCGGATGCCACCTATGGCTACACCTTC. Protein: CASSSREADATYGYTF.

The chain couples TRBV29-1 to TRBJ1-3; no firm D call. Germline CDR1 is SQVTM and CDR2 is ANQGSEA. The CDR3 is made up of 12 amino acids. With 7 bases removed from V and 0 bases from J, the gap between germline ends came to 7 bases. The DNA for the CDR3 is TGCAGCGCCAAGATCTCTGGAAACACCATATATTTT. This translates into CSAKISGNTIYF.

The chain has TRBV13 and TRBJ2-7, with a possible D match to TRBD1 (6 bases). CDR1 is PRHDT and CDR2 is FYEKMQ in the germline V gene (reference sequence). The CDR3 is 14 amino acids. Between the trimmed V and J ends, which lost 6 bases and 5 bases, there was a span of 17 bases. The CDR3 DNA reads as TGTGCCAGCAGGCCCCCGGCACAGGGCCACGAGCAGTACTTC. Amino acids: CASRPPAQGHEQYF.

The gene calls are TRBV7-2 and TRBJ2-7, with TRBD1 identical over 11 bases. The CDR3 extends over 14 amino acids. Germline trimming cut 5 bases from V and 5 bases from J; bases unmatched to any gene: 5. The germline V gene has CDR1 SGHTA and CDR2 FQGNSA. CDR3 sequence (DNA): TGTGCCAGCAGCCCGCGGACAGGGGGCCACGAGCAGTACTTC. It codes for CASSPRTGGHEQYF.

The V and J genes are TRBV6-4 and TRBJ2-6, with 13 bases that match TRBD2. Germline V gene data show CDR1 as MRHNA and CDR2 as SNTAGT. This CDR3 is 17 amino acids long. V lost 4 bases, J lost 4 bases, and 4 bases stayed unmatched. The CDR3 protein is CASSGTSGGSGANVLTF. CDR3 coding DNA: TGTGCCAGCAGTGGGACTAGCGGGGGATCAGGGGCCAACGTCCTGACTTTC.

The chain recombines TRBV19 with TRBJ2-7, with D unresolved. The CDR3 covers 15 residues. In germline, CDR1 is LNHDA, CDR2 SQIVND (reference sequence). With 3 bases removed from V and 2 bases from J, the gap between germline ends came to 14 bases. The CDR3 DNA reads TGTGCCAGTAGTATTAAAGGGCCGGCTACCTACGAGCAGTACTTC. Its protein product is CASSIKGPATYEQYF.

The V call is TRBV7-7, the J call TRBJ2-1; TRBD2 matches 11 bases. This CDR3 region has 15 residues. The germline V gene has CDR1 SSHAT and CDR2 FNYEAQ (reference sequence). Trimming removed 6 bases from V and 8 bases from J; junction bases left unmatched: 9. The CDR3 is CASSSLAGAWDEQFF. The CDR3 DNA sequence: TGTGCCAGCAGTTCACTAGCGGGGGCCTGGGATGAGCAGTTCTTC. The full variable domain, its missing parts supplied by reference TRBV7-7 and TRBJ2-1, is GAGVSQSPRYKVTKRGQDVTLRCDPISSHATLYWYQQALGQGPEFLTYFNYEAQPDKSGLPSDRFSAERPEGSISTLTIQRTEQRDSAMYRCASSSLAGAWDEQFFGPGTRLTVL.

The chain links TRBV7-9 to TRBJ1-4, with a possible D match to TRBD1 (6 bases). Germline assignment: CDR1 SEHNR and CDR2 FQNEAQ (reference sequence). The CDR3 runs 11 residues. The V end lost 6 bases, the J end lost 8 bases, and 7 bases lay between the germline ends. DNA for the CDR3: TGTGCCAGCAGAACAGGGGAAAAACTGTTTTTT. It is translated as CASRTGEKLFF.

The genes are TRBV15 and TRBJ2-3, with a possible D match to TRBD2 (5 bases). This CDR3 spans 15 amino acids. Germline V gives CDR1 LNHNV, CDR2 YYDKDF (reference sequence). V was cut by 2 bases and J by 5 bases, with 14 bases left in between. This CDR3 reads CATSRLPLAGDTQYF. The CDR3 nucleotides are TGTGCCACCAGCAGACTCCCCCTAGCAGGAGATACGCAGTATTTT.

Ten or more counts support this clonotype. The chain couples TRBV20-1 to TRBJ1-1, with 7 bases aligning to TRBD1. CDR3 length equals 15 residues. The V gene's germline CDR1 is DFQATT and CDR2 SNEGSKA (reference sequence). The J segment lost 0 bases and the V segment lost 1 base, leaving 5 bases of the junction unmatched. The CDR3 nucleotides are TGCAGTGCTAGAGGGGGGGGACAGATGAACACTGAAGCTTTCTTT. Its protein product is CSARGGGQMNTEAFF.

The chain employs TRBV29-1 and TRBJ2-7; 13 bases align to TRBD2. CDR3 length: 17 residues. Germline CDR1 is SQVTM and CDR2 is ANQGSEA. The V gene end was trimmed by 7 bases and the J gene end by 2 bases; junction bases not matched to a gene: 14. CDR3 in DNA: TGCAGCGCGACTCCGGGACTAGCGGGAACTGGGCCCTACGAGCAGTACTTC. This gives the protein CSATPGLAGTGPYEQYF.

V and J are TRBV11-1 and TRBJ2-3; TRBD2 matches at 15 bases. V lost 4 bases to trimming and J lost 6 bases; unmatched junction nucleotides: 2. Germline values: CDR1 SGHAT, CDR2 FQDESV (reference sequence). The CDR3 covers 15 residues. CDR3 loop: CASSSGLAGGDTQYF. The DNA for the CDR3 is TGTGCCAGCAGCTCTGGACTAGCGGGAGGGGATACGCAGTATTTT.

This chain links TRBV5-4 with TRBJ2-5, with 12 nucleotides matching TRBD2. CDR3 length equals 19 residues. The V segment lost 3 bases and the J segment 3 bases; nucleotides outside the gene matches: 15. CDR1 is SGHNT and CDR2 is YYREEE in the germline V gene (reference sequence). The CDR3 nucleotides are TGTGCCAGCAGCTGGATGACTAGCGGGGGCAGCCATAAGAAAGAGACCCAGTACTTC. Translation gives CASSWMTSGGSHKKETQYF. Supplemented by reference TRBV5-4 and TRBJ2-5, the full variable domain reads ETGVTQSPTHLIKTRGQQVTLRCSSQSGHNTVSWYQQALGQGPQFIFQYYREEENGRGNFPPRFSGLQFPNYSSELNVNALELDDSALYLCASSWMTSGGSHKKETQYFGPGTRLLVL.

J is TRBJ2-3 and V is TRBV10-3, with D possibly TRBD1 on 6 matching bases. The CDR3 consists of 13 residues. Deletions cut 6 bases from V and 5 bases from J, with 12 bases between. Germline CDR1 ENHRY, CDR2 SYGVKD. For the CDR3, the DNA is TGTGCCATCAGGGACAGCCGGGGAGATACGCAGTATTTT. Protein sequence: CAIRDSRGDTQYF.

This chain uses TRBV7-2 with TRBJ1-4, with a possible D match to TRBD1 (5 bases). Trimming left V 5 bases short and J 3 bases short, with 10 bases between. This CDR3 is built from 14 residues. Germline CDR1 and CDR2: SGHTA and FQGNSA. In nucleotides, the CDR3 is TGTGCCAGCAGCGGCCGGGACCCTAATGAAAAACTGTTTTTT. It is translated as CASSGRDPNEKLFF. The entire variable domain, with the rest obtained from reference TRBV7-2 and TRBJ1-4, is as follows: GAGVSQSPSNKVTEKGKDVELRCDPISGHTALYWYRQSLGQGLEFLIYFQGNSAPDKSGLPSDRFSAERTGGSVSTLTIQRTQQEDSAVYLCASSGRDPNEKLFFGSGTQLSVL.

This chain uses TRBV6-5 with TRBJ1-2; 7 nucleotides align to TRBD1. CDR3 length: 14 amino acids. Germline lookup yields CDR1 MNHEY and CDR2 SVGAGI. With V trimmed by 2 bases and J by 6 bases, 6 bases remained unmatched. CDR3 DNA: TGTGCCAGCAGTTACACCGGGACAGTAGATGGCTACACCTTC. It is translated as CASSYTGTVDGYTF.

The sample holds many counts of this clonotype. The chain uses TRBV20-1 and TRBJ1-1; D call uncertain. The CDR3 is 13 residues long. Per the germline V gene, CDR1 is DFQATT and CDR2 is SNEGSKA (reference sequence). V was trimmed by 2 bases and J by 2 bases, leaving 9 bases between them. CDR3 protein: CSARPGINTEAFF. The CDR3 region has the DNA TGCAGTGCTAGACCGGGGATTAACACTGAAGCTTTCTTT.

This chain uses TRBV7-2 with TRBJ2-7; the D gene is possibly TRBD1 (6 bases). V lost 7 bases and J 3 bases, leaving 13 bases between the germline ends. The germline gives CDR1 SGHTA, CDR2 FQGNSA. This CDR3 has 13 residues. CDR3 nucleotide sequence: TGTGCCAGCACACTGACAGGAATCTACGAGCAGTACTTC. Its translation: CASTLTGIYEQYF. The full variable domain, completed using reference TRBV7-2 and TRBJ2-7, is GAGVSQSPSNKVTEKGKDVELRCDPISGHTALYWYRQSLGQGLEFLIYFQGNSAPDKSGLPSDRFSAERTGGSVSTLTIQRTQQEDSAVYLCASTLTGIYEQYFGPGTRLTVT.

The chain is built from TRBV11-2 and TRBJ2-4, with no clear D. V dropped 0 bases and J dropped 6 bases, with 3 bases sitting between them. The CDR3 is made up of 12 amino acids. Germline V lookup: CDR1 SGHAT, CDR2 FQNNGV. CDR3 region: CASSLEGNIQYF. CDR3 in DNA: TGTGCCAGCAGCTTAGAAGGAAACATTCAGTACTTC.

This clonotype was observed a few times. The CDR3 spells CASSLFGQGNSPLHF. The CDR3 DNA sequence: TGTGCCAGCAGTTTATTCGGTCAGGGGAATTCACCCCTCCACTTT. The J gene is TRBJ1-6, the V gene TRBV27; possibly TRBD1 for D (6 bases). Looked up from germline, CDR1 is MNHEY and CDR2 is SMNVEV (reference sequence). The V end lost 1 base, the J end lost 7 bases, and 11 bases lay between the germline ends. This CDR3 is built from 15 residues.

The rearrangement uses TRBV5-6 and TRBJ1-1, with unresolved D. The CDR3 runs 14 residues. CDR1 and CDR2 (germline): SGHDT, YYEEEE. The ends were cut back, 3 bases at V and 4 bases at J, with 13 bases in the middle. As DNA, the CDR3 is TGTGCCAGCAGCTACCGACAACTCCCCACTGAAGCTTTCTTT. It is translated as CASSYRQLPTEAFF. Full variable domain (rest looked up from reference TRBV5-6 and TRBJ1-1): DAGVTQSPTHLIKTRGQQVTLRCSPKSGHDTVSWYQQALGQGPQFIFQYYEEEERQRGNFPDRFSGHQFPNYSSELNVNALLLGDSALYLCASSYRQLPTEAFFGQGTRLTVV.

The chain recombines TRBV10-3 with TRBJ2-7, with D possibly TRBD1 on 6 matching bases. This CDR3 is built from 16 residues. Germline lookup yields CDR1 ENHRY and CDR2 SYGVKD. V lost 0 bases to trimming and J lost 5 bases, with 17 bases between them. CDR3 nucleotide sequence: TGTGCCATCAGTGAGTCTGGCCTGTCAGGGGTCCACGAGCAGTACTTC. Translated: CAISESGLSGVHEQYF.

About this clonotype itself: This could be a read error, since a much larger clone is one nucleotide away. The V gene is TRBV27, the J gene TRBJ1-1, with D possibly matching TRBD1 (5 bases). The CDR3 runs to 11 residues. Looked up from germline, CDR1 is MNHEY and CDR2 is SMNVEV (reference sequence). Written as DNA, the CDR3 is TGTGCCAGCAGTTTGGGGACTGAAGCTCTCTTT. Its translation is CASSLGTEALF.

The table lists this clonotype with a count of one. The chain recombines TRBV10-3 with TRBJ2-3, with D perhaps TRBD1 (8 bases). The V gene lost 7 bases and the J gene lost 0 bases, with 17 bases spanning the gap. The CDR3 consists of 16 residues. In germline, CDR1 is ENHRY, CDR2 SYGVKD. CDR3 nucleotides: TGTGCCATCAATCCACACAGGGGGGGGAGCACAGATACGCAGTATTTT. Translation gives CAINPHRGGSTDTQYF.

The chain links TRBV24-1 to TRBJ2-7, with unresolved D. Germline V CDR1 and CDR2: KGHDR, SFDVKD. The CDR3 length is 15 residues. V dropped 1 base and J dropped 3 bases, with 12 bases sitting between them. CDR3 DNA sequence: TGTGCCACCAGTGATTTCACAGCCAGAGGCTACGAGCAGTACTTC. Protein product: CATSDFTARGYEQYF.

V usage is TRBV29-1 and J usage is TRBJ2-7, with 10 bases that match TRBD2. Germline V gene sequence: CDR1 SQVTM, CDR2 ANQGSEA. The CDR3 totals 15 residues. J lost 3 bases, V lost 1 base, and 6 bases had no gene match. Here the CDR3 DNA reads TGCAGCGTTGAAGGGACTAGCGGTGGAGTCTACGAGCAGTACTTC. This encodes CSVEGTSGGVYEQYF.

The chain uses TRBV20-1 and TRBJ2-1; tentative D call: TRBD2 (6 bases). V was cut by 3 bases and J by 3 bases, with 18 bases left in between. Per germline, CDR1 DFQATT and CDR2 SNEGSKA (reference sequence). This CDR3 region has 16 residues. The DNA for the CDR3 is TGCAGTGCTAGGGGGGGAGGAGCGGGCCACTACAATGAGCAGTTCTTC. This encodes CSARGGGAGHYNEQFF.

The V and J genes are TRBV2 and TRBJ1-1; TRBD1 matches 8 bases. This CDR3 is 12 amino acids long. J was trimmed by 6 bases and V by 6 bases; bases with no gene match: 3. In germline, CDR1 is SNHLY, CDR2 FYNNEI. CDR3 bases: TGTGCCAGCAGCGGACAGGGCCCTGAAGCTTTCTTT. Amino acids: CASSGQGPEAFF.

The table lists this clonotype with a few counts. The chain carries TRBV5-6 and TRBJ1-3, with D unclear. Deletions cut 1 base from V and 4 bases from J, with 6 bases between. This CDR3 comprises 13 residues. The germline V gene encodes CDR1 SGHDT and CDR2 YYEEEE. The CDR3 DNA follows: TGTGCCAGCAGCTTGCTTGAGGGAAACACCATATATTTT. Translation: CASSLLEGNTIYF. The complete variable domain, with remaining parts taken from reference TRBV5-6 and TRBJ1-3, reads DAGVTQSPTHLIKTRGQQVTLRCSPKSGHDTVSWYQQALGQGPQFIFQYYEEEERQRGNFPDRFSGHQFPNYSSELNVNALLLGDSALYLCASSLLEGNTIYFGEGSWLTVV.